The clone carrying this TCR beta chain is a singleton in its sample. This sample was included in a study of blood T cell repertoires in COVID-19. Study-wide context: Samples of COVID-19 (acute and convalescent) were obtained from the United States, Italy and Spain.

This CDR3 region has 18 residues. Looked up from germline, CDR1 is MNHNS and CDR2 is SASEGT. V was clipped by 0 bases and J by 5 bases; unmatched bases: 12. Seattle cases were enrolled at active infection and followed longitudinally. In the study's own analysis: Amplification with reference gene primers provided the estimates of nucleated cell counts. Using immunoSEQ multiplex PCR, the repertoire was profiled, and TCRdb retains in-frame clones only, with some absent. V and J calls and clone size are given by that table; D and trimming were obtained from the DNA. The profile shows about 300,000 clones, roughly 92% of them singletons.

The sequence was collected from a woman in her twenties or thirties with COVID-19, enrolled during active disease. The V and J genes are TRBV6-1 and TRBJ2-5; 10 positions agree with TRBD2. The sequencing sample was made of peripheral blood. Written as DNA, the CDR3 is TGTGCCAGCAGTGAAGCGGGGGGAGCGGGAGGGCCGAGGGAGACCCAGTACTTC. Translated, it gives CASSEAGGAGGPRETQYF.